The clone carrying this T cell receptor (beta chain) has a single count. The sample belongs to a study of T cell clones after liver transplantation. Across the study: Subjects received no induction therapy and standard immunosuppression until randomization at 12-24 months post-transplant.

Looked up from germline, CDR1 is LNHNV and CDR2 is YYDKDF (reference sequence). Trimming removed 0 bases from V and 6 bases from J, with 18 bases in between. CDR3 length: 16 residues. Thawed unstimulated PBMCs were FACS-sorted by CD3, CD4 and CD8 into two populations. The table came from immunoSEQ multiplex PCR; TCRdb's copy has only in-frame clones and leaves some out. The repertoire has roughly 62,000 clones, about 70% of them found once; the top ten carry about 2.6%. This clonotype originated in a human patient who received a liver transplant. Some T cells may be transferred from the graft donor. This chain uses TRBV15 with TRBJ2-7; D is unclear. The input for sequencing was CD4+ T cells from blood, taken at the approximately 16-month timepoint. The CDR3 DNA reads TGTGCCACCAGCAGAGATATAGGCTCCACCGTGGGCGAGCAGTACTTC. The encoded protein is CATSRDIGSTVGEQYF.